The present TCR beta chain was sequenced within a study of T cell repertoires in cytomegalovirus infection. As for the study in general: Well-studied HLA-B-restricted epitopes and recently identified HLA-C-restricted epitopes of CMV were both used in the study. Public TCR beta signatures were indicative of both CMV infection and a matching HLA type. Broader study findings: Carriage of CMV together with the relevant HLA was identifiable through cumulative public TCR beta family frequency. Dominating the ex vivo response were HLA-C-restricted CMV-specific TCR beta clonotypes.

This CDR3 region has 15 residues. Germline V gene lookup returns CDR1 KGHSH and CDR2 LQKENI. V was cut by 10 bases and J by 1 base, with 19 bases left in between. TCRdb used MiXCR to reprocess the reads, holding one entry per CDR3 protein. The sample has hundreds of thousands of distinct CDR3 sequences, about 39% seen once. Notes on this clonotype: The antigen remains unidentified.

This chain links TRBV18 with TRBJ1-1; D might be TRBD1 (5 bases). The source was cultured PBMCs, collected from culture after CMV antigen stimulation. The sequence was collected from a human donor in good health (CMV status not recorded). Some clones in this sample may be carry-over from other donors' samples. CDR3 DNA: TGTGCCACCTCGTTGGGGGGGACGGAGAACACTGAAGCTTTCTTT. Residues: CATSLGGTENTEAFF.